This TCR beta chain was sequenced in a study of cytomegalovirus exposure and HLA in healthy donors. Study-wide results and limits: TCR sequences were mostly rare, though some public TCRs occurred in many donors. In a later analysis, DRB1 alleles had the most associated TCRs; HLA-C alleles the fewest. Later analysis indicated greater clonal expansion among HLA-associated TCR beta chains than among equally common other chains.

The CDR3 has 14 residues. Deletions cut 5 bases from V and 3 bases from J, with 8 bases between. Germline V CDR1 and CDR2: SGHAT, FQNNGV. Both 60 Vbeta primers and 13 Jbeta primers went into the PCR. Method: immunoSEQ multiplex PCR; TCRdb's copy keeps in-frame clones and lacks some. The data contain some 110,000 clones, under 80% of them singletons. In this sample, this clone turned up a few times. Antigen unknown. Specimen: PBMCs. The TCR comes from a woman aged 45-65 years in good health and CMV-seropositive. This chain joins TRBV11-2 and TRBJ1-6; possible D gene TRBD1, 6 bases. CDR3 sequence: CASSPDSYNSPLHF. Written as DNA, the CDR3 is TGTGCCAGCAGCCCGGACAGCTATAATTCACCCCTCCACTTT.